Shown below are 18 T cell receptor beta chains from a single sample sequenced in a study of blood T cells in healthy people across ages. Combining a sample-barcoded 5' primer with a J-beta primer mix, a second PCR ran for roughly 7 to 12 cycles. TCRdb recomputed calls from the 5' RACE reads with MiXCR, one row per CDR3 protein. Among around 1,000,000 distinct CDR3 sequences, about 23% were seen once, and the ten largest hold approximately 0.79%. The same specimen was also included in a second study, on T cells of mothers and their children.

Sequenced material: blood. The receptors derive from a girl aged 2 to 9 in good health.

Remarks on this clonotype: At one boundary the junction diverges from the germline segment, which might be a read error. J is TRBJ1-2 and V is TRBV15, with D unclear. The CDR3 runs to 15 residues. Germline CDR1 and CDR2: LNHNV and YYDKDF (reference sequence). The CDR3 here is CATSYRAGGPDGYAF. The CDR3 DNA sequence: TGTGCCACCAGCTATAGGGCGGGAGGGCCAGATGGCTACGCCTTC.

V is TRBV7-9 and J is TRBJ1-3; D gene uncertain. This CDR3 region has 16 residues. The germline CDR1 and CDR2 sequences are SEHNR and FQNEAQ (reference sequence). V lost 4 bases and J 1 base, leaving 14 bases between the germline ends. The CDR3 DNA is TGTGCCAGCAGCTCATGGGCCACCTCTTCTGGAAACACCATATATTTT. The encoded protein is CASSSWATSSGNTIYF.

This clonotype appeared a few times. J is TRBJ2-3 and V is TRBV29-1; the D call may be TRBD1 or TRBD2 (5 bases each). Germline CDR1 SQVTM, CDR2 ANQGSEA. The CDR3 spans 13 residues. V was trimmed by 3 bases and J by 1 base, leaving 8 bases between them. The CDR3 DNA reads as TGCAGCGTTGATGGGGACGGCACAGATACGCAGTATTTT. Translating it yields CSVDGDGTDTQYF.

As concerns this clonotype: At one boundary the junction diverges from the germline segment, which might be a read error. The V call is TRBV28, the J call TRBJ2-3; D unclear. The CDR3 covers 14 residues. Looked up from germline, CDR1 is MDHEN and CDR2 is SYDVKM. The DNA for the CDR3 is TGTGCCAGCACCACAAGACCAATCACAGATACGCAGTGTTTT. This encodes CASTTRPITDTQCF.

In this sample, this clonotype turned up a few times. The V call is TRBV4-1, the J call TRBJ2-5; TRBD2 aligns across 10 bases. TRBJ2-1 explains the end of the DNA better; the J call may be wrong. Germline-derived CDR1 and CDR2 are MGHRA and YSYEKL. The CDR3 extends over 17 amino acids. CDR3 protein: CASSQHGGLARADEQFF. CDR3 sequence (DNA): TGCGCCAGCAGCCAACACGGGGGACTAGCGAGAGCGGATGAGCAGTTCTTC.

The chain uses TRBV7-9 and TRBJ2-5, with D perhaps being TRBD1 or TRBD2 (5 bases each). V shed 4 bases and J shed 7 bases, with 16 bases lying between them. CDR3 size: 14 residues. Germline V lookup: CDR1 SEHNR, CDR2 FQNEAQ (reference sequence). CDR3 DNA: TGTGCCAGCAGCTCCCGGGACGGTCGGGGGACCCAGTACTTC. Protein: CASSSRDGRGTQYF.

With regard to this clonotype: The germline gene is not matched at one end of the junction; a read error may be the cause. The CDR3 spells CSVGGNAGELLF. Here the CDR3 DNA reads TGCAGCGTAGGGGGAAATGCCGGGGAGCTGCTTTTT. The chain joins TRBV29-1 to TRBJ2-2; D might be TRBD1 (6 bases). Germline CDR1 reads SQVTM; CDR2 reads ANQGSEA. The CDR3 is 12 residues long.

This clonotype has a handful of counts. The chain recombines TRBV12-3 or TRBV12-4 with TRBJ2-1; the D gene could be TRBD1 or TRBD2 (6 bases each). The CDR3 spans 16 residues. The ends were cut back, 5 bases at V and 4 bases at J, with 18 bases in the middle. The CDR3 is CASSPVRGALYNEQFF. Here the CDR3 DNA reads TGTGCCAGCAGTCCAGTAAGGGGGGCCCTTTACAATGAGCAGTTCTTC.

This chain connects TRBV7-3 to TRBJ2-1; perhaps TRBD2 as D (5 bases). The CDR3 is made up of 12 amino acids. CDR1 and CDR2 from the germline V gene are SGHTA and FQGTGA. With 5 bases removed from V and 7 bases from J, the gap between germline ends came to 9 bases. The CDR3 DNA sequence: TGTGCCAGCAGCGTGACGGGGAATGAGCAGTTCTTC. Amino acids: CASSVTGNEQFF.

The V and J genes are TRBV29-1 and TRBJ2-4; D not certain. From germline, CDR1 is SQVTM and CDR2 ANQGSEA. The CDR3 contains 13 residues. The V and J ends lost 4 bases and 5 bases respectively, with 12 bases between them. CDR3 sequence: CSVATVNENIQYF. In nucleotides, the CDR3 is TGCAGCGTTGCTACAGTCAACGAAAACATTCAGTACTTC.

In its sample, this clonotype was seen a few times. The CDR3 region is CASSVASLSYNEQFF. For the CDR3, the DNA is TGCGCCAGCAGCGTGGCTAGCCTATCCTACAATGAGCAGTTCTTC. The rearrangement uses TRBV5-1 and TRBJ2-1; tentatively, D is TRBD2 (5 bases). CDR1 is SGHRS and CDR2 is YFSETQ in the germline V gene. The V and J ends lost 4 bases and 1 base respectively, with 12 bases between them. CDR3 size: 15 residues.

The gene calls are TRBV6-5 and TRBJ1-2; TRBD1 aligns across 7 bases. Germline V gene sequence: CDR1 MNHEY, CDR2 SVGAGI. The CDR3 is made up of 15 amino acids. V lost 0 bases, J lost 8 bases, and 9 bases stayed unmatched. The CDR3 nucleotides read TGTGCCAGCAGTTACTCAGCACAGGGGACGGTCGGCTACACCTTC. Its protein product is CASSYSAQGTVGYTF.

The chain has TRBV29-1 and TRBJ1-1; D gene unclear. V lost 4 bases, J lost 7 bases, and 13 bases lay in between. CDR1 and CDR2 from the germline V gene are SQVTM and ANQGSEA. CDR3 size: 12 residues. The CDR3 protein is CSVGDLSGEAFF. CDR3 DNA: TGCAGCGTTGGAGATCTGTCAGGTGAAGCTTTCTTT.

This clonotype turned up a few times. The chain is built from TRBV20-1 and TRBJ2-1, with 7 nucleotides matching TRBD1. Judging by the DNA end, TRBJ2-7 fits better; the J call may be wrong. CDR3 length equals 14 residues. Germline loops: CDR1 DFQATT, CDR2 SNEGSKA (reference sequence). CDR3 protein: CSARTGTEVYEQYF. The CDR3 DNA reads TGCAGTGCTAGAACCGGGACAGAAGTCTACGAGCAGTACTTC.

The chain is built from TRBV29-1 and TRBJ2-3; D not certain. The CDR3 sequence is 13 residues long. The germline V gene has CDR1 SQVTM and CDR2 ANQGSEA. V was pared by 1 base and J by 1 base, with 6 bases between. The CDR3 spells CSVEGPGTDTQYF. The CDR3 coding sequence is TGCAGCGTTGAAGGACCTGGCACAGATACGCAGTATTTT.

The gene calls are TRBV6-2 or TRBV6-3 and TRBJ1-2; tentative D call: TRBD1 (5 bases). The CDR3 consists of 15 residues. CDR1 is MNHEY, CDR2 SVGEGT, per germline. Trimming stripped 0 bases from V and 3 bases from J, with 11 bases between. This CDR3 reads CASSYSRDGDYGYTF. The CDR3 bases are TGTGCCAGCAGTTACTCGCGGGACGGTGACTATGGCTACACCTTC.

The chain combines TRBV20-1 with TRBJ2-1, with 12 bases that match TRBD2. The length of the CDR3 is 16 residues. The germline V gene has CDR1 DFQATT and CDR2 SNEGSKA (reference sequence). The J segment lost 0 bases and the V segment lost 5 bases, leaving 5 bases of the junction unmatched. This CDR3 reads CSAPSTSGSSYNEQFF. The CDR3 nucleotides are TGCAGTGCTCCTTCGACTAGCGGGAGCTCCTACAATGAGCAGTTCTTC.

V is TRBV20-1 and J is TRBJ1-3; 10 bases are shared with TRBD1. This CDR3 region has 14 residues. Looked up from germline, CDR1 is DFQATT and CDR2 is SNEGSKA (reference sequence). Trimming at V came to 5 bases and at J to 5 bases, leaving 6 bases not matched to a gene. The CDR3 DNA follows: TGCAGTGCTCACGACAGGGGGCCAAGAAACACCATATATTTT. Its translation: CSAHDRGPRNTIYF.